This T cell receptor beta chain is drawn from a study of blood T cell repertoires in COVID-19. Background on the study: Nucleic acid was either cDNA or gDNA, and it came from T cells, B-cell-depleted T cells, or PBMCs.

Individuals aged about 18 to 100 years were recruited from roughly 22 US areas. The study assigned cohorts using participant-reported clinical history. On this clone itself: Other DNA sequences within the sample encode an identical CDR3.

Under the authors' procedure: It was from reference gene primer amplification that nucleated cell counts were estimated. Sequencing was performed with immunoSEQ multiplex PCR; in TCRdb, only in-frame clones are kept and a portion is missing. V and J calls and clone size follow that table, whereas D and trimming were derived from the DNA. The table has 300,000 to 450,000 clones, approximately 89% seen once. Germline assignment: CDR1 GTSNPN and CDR2 SVGIG (reference sequence). The CDR3 has 11 amino acids. V lost 5 bases to trimming and J lost 0 bases, with 4 bases between them. The source of this sequence is a man aged 30 to 39 who had recovered from COVID-19. Sequencing was carried out using PBMCs or T cells enriched from blood (not recorded which). V usage is TRBV30 and J usage is TRBJ1-1, with D unresolved. For the CDR3, the DNA is TGTGCCTGGGCGGTGAACACTGAAGCTTTCTTT. Its translation is CAWAVNTEAFF.